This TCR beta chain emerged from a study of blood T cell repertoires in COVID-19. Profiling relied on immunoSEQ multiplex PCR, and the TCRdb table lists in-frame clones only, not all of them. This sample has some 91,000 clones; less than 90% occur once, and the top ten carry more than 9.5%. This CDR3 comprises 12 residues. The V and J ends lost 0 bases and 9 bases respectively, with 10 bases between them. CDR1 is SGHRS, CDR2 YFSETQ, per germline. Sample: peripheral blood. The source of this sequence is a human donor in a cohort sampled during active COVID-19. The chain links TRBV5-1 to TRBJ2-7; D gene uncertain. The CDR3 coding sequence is TGCGCCAGCAGCTTGGACAGTGGGCGGCAGTACTTC. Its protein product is CASSLDSGRQYF.